This TCR beta chain is from a study of CD8 T cells in ankylosing spondylitis. The study's findings and limits: Disease-linked clones displayed a CD8+ phenotype and appeared relatively rarely in peripheral blood.

The CDR3 has 15 residues. Trimming cost V 6 bases and J 9 bases, with 18 bases left between them. Germline V CDR1 and CDR2: MDHEN, SYDVKM. Library preparation for TCR beta used quantitative 5'-RACE with molecular barcodes. A single record per CDR3 protein comes from TCRdb applying MiXCR to the 5' RACE reads. The sample gives about 240,000 distinct CDR3 sequences, around 10% of which show up once; under 7% is in the top ten. Ten or more counts support this clonotype. What it recognizes is unknown. The clonotype comes from a male donor with ankylosing spondylitis or in good health (not recorded which). The sample consisted of blood, either unsorted or a sorted T cell fraction (not recorded which). The chain couples TRBV28 to TRBJ1-6; D not resolved. In nucleotides, the CDR3 is TGTGCCAGCAGGAGCCCATCGGGGTCCCTTTCACCCCTCCACTTT. Protein product: CASRSPSGSLSPLHF.